The 21 T cell receptor beta chains presented below share a single source sample, sequenced in a study of a mutant IDH1 vaccine in newly diagnosed glioma. These TCRs' antigens remain unknown. Time point specified: week 35, safety follow-up. In the vaccine, a single dose held 300 ug of the mutant IDH1 20-mer peptide, along with topical imiquimod. Clones were read by immunoSEQ multiplex PCR, and TCRdb kept only the in-frame ones, dropping some. The sample lists under 35,000 clones, more than 65% occurring once. The sample here was PBMCs, taken from a glioma patient whose treatment included an IDH1 peptide vaccine. The receptor source for this set is a man aged 50-60 years with glioma.

Only one count was recorded for this clone. V gene TRBV4-1 combines with J gene TRBJ1-4; D not resolved. The V gene's germline CDR1 is MGHRA and CDR2 YSYEKL. Trimming took off 4 bases at V and 0 bases at J, with 9 bases between the two ends. The CDR3 runs 15 residues. The CDR3: CASSRIDTTNEKLFF. CDR3 bases: TGCGCCAGCAGCCGGATAGATACAACTAATGAAAAACTGTTTTTT.

The J gene is TRBJ2-1, the V gene TRBV10-3; the match to TRBD2 covers 8 bases. The CDR3 has 16 amino acids. With V trimmed by 4 bases and J by 0 bases, 5 bases remained unmatched. Germline V lookup: CDR1 ENHRY, CDR2 SYGVKD. The CDR3 here is CAISVGLGTSYNEQFF. CDR3 sequence (DNA): TGTGCCATCAGTGTGGGACTAGGCACCTCCTACAATGAGCAGTTCTTC.

The chain uses TRBV7-2 and TRBJ2-2; D uncertain. The V gene's germline CDR1 is SGHTA and CDR2 FQGNSA. Trimming removed 5 bases from V and 6 bases from J, with 13 bases in between. CDR3 length: 14 residues. The CDR3 is CASSATLGAGELFF. DNA of the CDR3: TGTGCCAGCAGCGCCACTCTTGGGGCCGGGGAGCTGTTTTTT.

This clone was found a few times. This chain links TRBV23-1 with TRBJ2-2; possibly TRBD1 or TRBD2 for D (5 bases each). TRBV23-1 is annotated as an ORF whose role is uncertain. CDR3 length equals 14 residues. Trimming removed 10 bases from V and 1 base from J, with 13 bases in between. The CDR3 nucleotides read TGCGCCAATTCTCGGGACGGGAACACCGGGGAGCTGTTTTTT. This encodes CANSRDGNTGELFF.

The V gene is TRBV5-1, the J gene TRBJ2-2, with 7 bases identical to TRBD1. The CDR3 runs 14 residues. CDR1 and CDR2 from the germline V gene are SGHRS and YFSETQ. Unmatched junction bases numbered 3, after V lost 0 bases and J lost 7 bases. This CDR3 is CASSLDPGGGELFF. DNA of the CDR3: TGCGCCAGCAGCTTGGACCCAGGGGGCGGGGAGCTGTTTTTT.

The rearrangement uses TRBV5-4 and TRBJ1-2, with D unresolved. V dropped 4 bases and J dropped 4 bases, with 14 bases sitting between them. There are 14 residues in the CDR3. CDR1 and CDR2 (germline): SGHNT, YYREEE (reference sequence). Written as DNA, the CDR3 is TGTGCCAGCAGCGCCTCGACGGCCTTCTATGGCTACACCTTC. Protein: CASSASTAFYGYTF.

The DNA of the CDR3 is TGTGCCAGCAGTAGATCGGTGGTTGGGCCATATGGCTACACCTTC. Translated: CASSRSVVGPYGYTF. The chain uses TRBV6-5 and TRBJ1-2, with D uncertain. Looked up from germline, CDR1 is MNHEY and CDR2 is SVGAGI. The CDR3 runs to 15 residues. Trimming pared 5 bases from V and 5 bases from J, leaving 18 bases between.

The chain has TRBV7-6 and TRBJ2-1, with D possibly being TRBD2 (6 bases). V was cut by 1 base and J by 5 bases, with 18 bases left in between. CDR1 SGHVS and CDR2 FNYEAQ come from the germline V gene. The CDR3 is 17 residues long. The CDR3 bases are TGTGCCAGCAGCTTAGGGAGACTAGTTCGGGGAAACAATGAGCAGTTCTTC. It codes for CASSLGRLVRGNNEQFF.

This chain uses TRBV7-9 with TRBJ2-7; TRBD1 matches 7 bases. The CDR3 covers 15 residues. J lost 3 bases, V lost 5 bases, and 10 bases had no gene match. Germline-derived CDR1 and CDR2 are SEHNR and FQNEAQ (reference sequence). The CDR3: CASSQGTEENYEQYF. CDR3 bases: TGTGCCAGCAGCCAAGGGACAGAAGAGAACTACGAGCAGTACTTC.

This sequence joins TRBV11-3 and TRBJ2-1, with TRBD1 matching 12 bases. Germline CDR1 is SGHNT and CDR2 is YENEEA. J gave up 6 bases and V 5 bases, and 5 bases lay outside the gene matches. The CDR3 is 15 residues long. The CDR3 DNA reads as TGTGCCAGCAGCGACCGGGACAGGGGGCTCAATGAGCAGTTCTTC. It translates to CASSDRDRGLNEQFF.

The CDR3 loop reads CASRPAETGPYNEQFF. CDR3 in DNA: TGTGCCAGCCGACCCGCCGAGACAGGGCCCTACAATGAGCAGTTCTTC. The chain employs TRBV5-4 and TRBJ2-1, with 7 bases aligning to TRBD1. The CDR3 is made up of 16 amino acids. Trimming took 7 bases from V and 2 from J; bases not matched to a gene: 12. Germline CDR1 is SGHNT and CDR2 is YYREEE (reference sequence).

The chain carries TRBV4-3 and TRBJ2-5; the D is unclear. CDR3 length: 13 residues. Trimming removed 1 base at V and 2 bases at J, with 5 bases between. Looked up from germline, CDR1 is LGHNA and CDR2 is YSLEER. In nucleotides, the CDR3 is TGCGCCAGCAGCCAAGGACCTCAAGAGACCCAGTACTTC. Protein product: CASSQGPQETQYF.

This sequence joins TRBV7-3 and TRBJ2-3; perhaps TRBD2 as D (5 bases). Germline V CDR1 and CDR2: SGHTA, FQGTGA. V gave up 3 bases and J gave up 6 bases, with 13 bases separating them. The CDR3 consists of 14 residues. The CDR3 is CASSLDSSSDTQYF. As DNA, the CDR3 is TGTGCCAGCAGCTTGGACTCGTCATCCGATACGCAGTATTTT.

In nucleotides, the CDR3 is TGTGCCAGCAGCGTCTGGGGGACAGATACGCAGTATTTT. Encoded protein: CASSVWGTDTQYF. This chain connects TRBV5-6 to TRBJ2-3; either TRBD1 or TRBD2 may fit D (5 bases each). V lost 4 bases and J 3 bases, leaving 9 bases between the germline ends. Germline V gene lookup returns CDR1 SGHDT and CDR2 YYEEEE. The CDR3 has 13 amino acids.

The chain is built from TRBV15 and TRBJ2-7, with D maybe TRBD1 (5 bases). Germline assignment: CDR1 LNHNV and CDR2 YYDKDF (reference sequence). V was shortened by 0 bases and J by 5 bases, with 14 bases between the two germline ends. This CDR3 region has 15 residues. CDR3 loop: CATSRDQGSWNEQYF. In nucleotides, the CDR3 is TGTGCCACCAGCAGAGATCAGGGTTCGTGGAACGAGCAGTACTTC.

The V and J genes are TRBV11-2 and TRBJ1-1; D uncertain. Germline V CDR1 and CDR2: SGHAT, FQNNGV. Trimming removed 5 bases from V and 6 bases from J, with 16 bases in between. This CDR3 has 14 residues. Written as DNA, the CDR3 is TGTGCCAGCAGCACCAGACGGGGTGGACCTGAAGCTTTCTTT. It is translated as CASSTRRGGPEAFF.

The chain couples TRBV2 to TRBJ2-7; D is perhaps TRBD1 (6 bases). V shed 6 bases and J shed 7 bases, with 13 bases lying between them. The CDR3 has 12 amino acids. Per the germline V gene, CDR1 is SNHLY and CDR2 is FYNNEI. CDR3 in amino acids: CASSNRVSEQYF. CDR3 sequence (DNA): TGTGCCAGCAGCAACAGGGTCAGTGAGCAGTACTTC.

V gene TRBV10-3 combines with J gene TRBJ1-1, with 10 bases identical to TRBD1. The germline gives CDR1 ENHRY, CDR2 SYGVKD. The CDR3 extends over 16 amino acids. V lost 7 bases, J lost 4 bases, and 12 bases stayed unmatched. In DNA, the CDR3 is TGTGCCATCAAGGGGGGAGTCGGGGACAGGGGCACTGAAGCTTTCTTT. Its protein is CAIKGGVGDRGTEAFF.

The chain couples TRBV27 to TRBJ2-2, with a weak D call TRBD2 (6 bases). Germline lookup yields CDR1 MNHEY and CDR2 SMNVEV (reference sequence). The V and J ends lost 1 base and 6 bases respectively, with 6 bases between them. The CDR3 spans 13 residues. The CDR3 bases are TGTGCCAGCAGTTTATGGGAGGCCGGGGAGCTGTTTTTT. Translating it yields CASSLWEAGELFF.

The chain couples TRBV14 to TRBJ2-2; D is possibly TRBD1 or TRBD2 (5 bases each). Germline V gene data show CDR1 as SGHDN and CDR2 as FVKESK. The CDR3 covers 15 residues. Trimming pared 1 base from V and 5 bases from J, leaving 11 bases between. The CDR3: CASSQVGGTTGELFF. The DNA of the CDR3 is TGTGCCAGCAGCCAAGTTGGGGGAACGACCGGGGAGCTGTTTTTT.

The chain recombines TRBV7-9 with TRBJ2-3; possibly TRBD2 for D (6 bases). Germline CDR1 is SEHNR and CDR2 is FQNEAQ (reference sequence). CDR3 length: 16 residues. V was pared by 1 base and J by 2 bases, with 13 bases between. The CDR3 region is CASSLGGTYTTDTQYF. The CDR3 nucleotides read TGTGCCAGCAGCTTAGGGGGGACTTATACCACAGATACGCAGTATTTT.